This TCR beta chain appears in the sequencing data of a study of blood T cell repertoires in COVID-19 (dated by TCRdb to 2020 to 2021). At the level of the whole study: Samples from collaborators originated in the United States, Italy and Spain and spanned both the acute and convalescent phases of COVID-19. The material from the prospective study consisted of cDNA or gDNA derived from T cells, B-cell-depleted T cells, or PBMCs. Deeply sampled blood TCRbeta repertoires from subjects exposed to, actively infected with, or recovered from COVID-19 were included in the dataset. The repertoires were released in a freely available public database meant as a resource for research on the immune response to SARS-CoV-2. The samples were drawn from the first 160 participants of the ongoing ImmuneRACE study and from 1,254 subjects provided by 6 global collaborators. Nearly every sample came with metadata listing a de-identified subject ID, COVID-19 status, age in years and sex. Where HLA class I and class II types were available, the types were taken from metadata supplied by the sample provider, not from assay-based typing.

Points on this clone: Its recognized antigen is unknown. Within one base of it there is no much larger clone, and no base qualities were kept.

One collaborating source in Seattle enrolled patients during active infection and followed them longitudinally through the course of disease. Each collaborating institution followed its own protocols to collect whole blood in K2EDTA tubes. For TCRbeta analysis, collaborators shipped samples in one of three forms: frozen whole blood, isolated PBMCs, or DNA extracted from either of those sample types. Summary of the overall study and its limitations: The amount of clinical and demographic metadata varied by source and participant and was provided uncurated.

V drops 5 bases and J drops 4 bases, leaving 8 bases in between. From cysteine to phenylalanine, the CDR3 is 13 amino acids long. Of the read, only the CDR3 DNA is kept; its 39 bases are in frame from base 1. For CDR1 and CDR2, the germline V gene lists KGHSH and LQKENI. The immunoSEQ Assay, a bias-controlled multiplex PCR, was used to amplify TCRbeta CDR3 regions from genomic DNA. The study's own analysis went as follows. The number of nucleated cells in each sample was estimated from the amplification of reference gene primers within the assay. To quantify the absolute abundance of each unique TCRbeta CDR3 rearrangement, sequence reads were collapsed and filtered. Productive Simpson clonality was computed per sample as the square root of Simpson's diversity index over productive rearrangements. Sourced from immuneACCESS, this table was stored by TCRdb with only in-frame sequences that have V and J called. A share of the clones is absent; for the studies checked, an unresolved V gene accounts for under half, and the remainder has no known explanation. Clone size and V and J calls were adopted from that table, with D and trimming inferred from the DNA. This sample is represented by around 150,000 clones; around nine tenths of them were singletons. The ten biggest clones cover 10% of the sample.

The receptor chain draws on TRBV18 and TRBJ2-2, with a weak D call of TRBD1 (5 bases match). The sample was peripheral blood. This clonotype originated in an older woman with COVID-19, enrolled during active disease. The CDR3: CASSETVTGELFF. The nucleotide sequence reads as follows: TGTGCCAGCTCAGAGACAGTCACCGGGGAGCTGTTTTTT. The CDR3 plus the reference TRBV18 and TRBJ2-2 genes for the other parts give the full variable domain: NAGVMQNPRHLVRRRGQEARLRCSPMKGHSHVYWYRQLPEEGLKFMVYLQKENIIDESGMPKERFSAEFPKEGPSILRIQQVVRGDSAAYFCASSETVTGELFFGEGSRLTVL.